These 30 T cell receptor beta chains were sequenced from one sample in a study of blood T cell repertoires in COVID-19. The protocol was immunoSEQ multiplex PCR, while the TCRdb copy is restricted to in-frame clones and leaves out a portion. The table lists 260,000 or so clones, more than 75% of them singletons. Input material: PBMCs or T cells enriched from blood (not recorded which). These receptors were taken from a man younger than 30 who had recovered from COVID-19.

A word on this clone: At the DNA level, this CDR3 is encoded by other sequences in the same sample as well. The chain recombines TRBV12-3 or TRBV12-4 with TRBJ2-7; a weak D match, TRBD2 (6 bases). Deletions cut 6 bases from V and 3 bases from J, with 9 bases between. CDR3 length equals 12 residues. CDR3 sequence: CASSSGGYEQYF. The CDR3 DNA sequence: TGTGCCAGCAGCTCCGGGGGCTACGAGCAGTACTTC.

This chain links TRBV2 with TRBJ1-1, with 8 nucleotides matching TRBD1. CDR1 SNHLY and CDR2 FYNNEI come from the germline V gene. The CDR3 covers 14 residues. V dropped 6 bases and J dropped 1; count of bases not matched to a gene: 4. CDR3: CASRAGQGNTEAFF. The CDR3 DNA sequence: TGTGCCAGCAGAGCTGGACAGGGGAACACTGAAGCTTTCTTT.

The chain carries TRBV6-5 and TRBJ2-7; TRBD2 might be the D (6 bases). Germline loops: CDR1 MNHEY, CDR2 SVGAGI. This CDR3 has 14 amino acids. V was pared by 0 bases and J by 3 bases, with 9 bases between. Here the CDR3 DNA reads TGTGCCAGCAGTTACTCGGAGGGTTACTACGAGCAGTACTTC. Translating gives CASSYSEGYYEQYF.

V usage is TRBV5-6 and J usage is TRBJ1-2, with a tentative D call TRBD1 (6 bases). This CDR3 contains 14 residues. Germline V CDR1 and CDR2: SGHDT, YYEEEE. Trimming removed 4 bases at V and 2 bases at J, with 12 bases between. The CDR3 nucleotides are TGTGCCAGCAGCACAGGGATCTCCAACTATGGCTACACCTTC. Amino acids: CASSTGISNYGYTF.

V gene TRBV7-9 combines with J gene TRBJ1-4; D not resolved. V shed 6 bases and J shed 0 bases, with 17 bases lying between them. The CDR3 runs to 17 residues. Germline V CDR1 and CDR2: SEHNR, FQNEAQ (reference sequence). This CDR3 reads CASSEGRQTSTNEKLFF. The CDR3, as DNA: TGTGCCAGCAGTGAGGGTCGGCAGACATCAACTAATGAAAAACTGTTTTTT. Together with reference TRBV7-9 and TRBJ1-4, the CDR3 gives the full variable domain: DTGVSQNPRHKITKRGQNVTFRCDPISEHNRLYWYRQTLGQGPEFLTYFQNEAQLEKSRLLSDRFSAERPKGSFSTLEIQRTEQGDSAMYLCASSEGRQTSTNEKLFFGSGTQLSVL.

The rearrangement joins TRBV5-4 to TRBJ1-2; 8 bases are a match to TRBD1. Losses at the gene ends were 0 bases for V and 6 bases for J; bases not matched to a gene: 4. The germline CDR1 and CDR2 sequences are SGHNT and YYREEE (reference sequence). The CDR3 is 14 residues long. CDR3 amino acids: CASSLATGGHGYTF. CDR3 in DNA: TGTGCCAGCAGCTTGGCTACAGGGGGACATGGCTACACCTTC.

With regard to this clone: One end of the junction is discordant with germline, which a read error may explain. V usage is TRBV7-7 and J usage is TRBJ2-1; maybe TRBD2 (6 bases). The CDR3 length is 18 residues. Germline V gene data show CDR1 as SSHAT and CDR2 as FNYEAQ (reference sequence). As DNA, the CDR3 is TGTGCTAGCAGCTTAGAGGTGGCGGGCGGGGACGGTTACAATGAGCAGTTCTTC. It codes for CASSLEVAGGDGYNEQFF.

The chain has TRBV7-9 and TRBJ2-5, with no clear D. CDR3 size: 15 residues. Germline lookup yields CDR1 SEHNR and CDR2 FQNEAQ (reference sequence). V was trimmed by 5 bases and J by 0 bases, leaving 13 bases between them. For the CDR3, the DNA is TGTGCCAGCAGCCTGCGGAACACGTACCAAGAGACCCAGTACTTC. Amino acid sequence: CASSLRNTYQETQYF.

The chain recombines TRBV29-1 with TRBJ2-2; D gene unclear. V was shortened by 7 bases and J by 3 bases, with 15 bases between the two germline ends. Germline V gene lookup returns CDR1 SQVTM and CDR2 ANQGSEA. This CDR3 comprises 14 residues. This CDR3 is CSAVLNFDTGELFF. In DNA form, the CDR3 reads TGCAGCGCCGTTCTAAATTTTGACACCGGGGAGCTGTTTTTT.

This clone was counted only a few times. This rearrangement joins TRBV12-3 or TRBV12-4 to TRBJ1-1; the D is unclear. Trimming shortened V by 6 bases and J by 4 bases, and 12 bases separated the two germline ends. CDR3 length: 13 amino acids. Here the CDR3 reads CASSQNEGTEAFF. In DNA, the CDR3 is TGTGCCAGCAGCCAAAATGAGGGCACTGAAGCTTTCTTT.

The chain carries TRBV6-5 and TRBJ1-4; D not resolved. Trimming cost V 0 bases and J 6 bases, with 11 bases left between them. Germline values: CDR1 MNHEY, CDR2 SVGAGI. CDR3 size: 15 residues. This CDR3 is CASSYSYSSDEKLFF. As DNA, the CDR3 is TGTGCCAGCAGTTACTCGTACTCCAGCGATGAAAAACTGTTTTTT.

This rearrangement joins TRBV10-3 to TRBJ1-2; TRBD1 aligns across 9 bases. From germline, CDR1 is ENHRY and CDR2 SYGVKD. V lost 7 bases and J lost 8; bases outside the gene matches: 11. The CDR3 extends over 14 amino acids. In DNA form, the CDR3 reads TGTGCCATCAATGGGGGGAGGACAGGGGACGGCTACACCTTC. This encodes CAINGGRTGDGYTF.

The chain carries TRBV18 and TRBJ2-2; possibly TRBD1 for D (5 bases). Germline CDR1 KGHSH, CDR2 LQKENI. V dropped 1 base and J dropped 0 bases, with 6 bases sitting between them. The CDR3 runs 15 residues. The DNA for the CDR3 is TGTGCCAGCTCACCACTGACAGCGAACACCGGGGAGCTGTTTTTT. Residues: CASSPLTANTGELFF.

The table lists this clone with a count of one. This chain uses TRBV10-3 with TRBJ2-1; TRBD2 aligns across 13 bases. Germline CDR1 ENHRY, CDR2 SYGVKD. The ends lost 6 bases at V and 5 bases at J; junction bases unmatched: 10. The CDR3 has 17 amino acids. The CDR3: CAISSLAGGPTNNEQFF. The CDR3 bases are TGTGCCATCAGCTCACTAGCGGGGGGGCCTACAAACAATGAGCAGTTCTTC.

This clone has more than one count but fewer than ten. The J gene is TRBJ1-6, the V gene TRBV6-4; unclear D gene. Trimming stripped 3 bases from V and 7 bases from J, with 10 bases between. The germline V gene has CDR1 MRHNA and CDR2 SNTAGT. The CDR3 runs 14 residues. The CDR3 protein is CASSEFSGNSPLHF. The CDR3 DNA is TGTGCCAGCAGTGAGTTTTCCGGGAATTCACCCCTCCACTTT.

This chain links TRBV4-1 with TRBJ2-2; 7 positions match TRBD2. The junction had 10 bases not matched to a gene; V was cut back by 4 bases and J by 2 bases. The CDR3 has 17 amino acids. Germline V CDR1 and CDR2: MGHRA, YSYEKL. CDR3 DNA sequence: TGCGCCAGCAGCCCACTTGGACTAGACAGTAACACCGGGGAGCTGTTTTTT. This translates into CASSPLGLDSNTGELFF.

The rearrangement links TRBV9 to TRBJ1-6, with D maybe TRBD1 (5 bases). V lost 0 bases to trimming and J lost 4 bases, with 8 bases between them. There are 15 residues in the CDR3. Per the germline V gene, CDR1 is SGDLS and CDR2 is YYNGEE. The CDR3 here is CASSVEGFYNSPLHF. CDR3 nucleotide sequence: TGTGCCAGCAGCGTAGAGGGGTTTTATAATTCACCCCTCCACTTT.

This chain uses TRBV6-5 with TRBJ2-1; 9 bases match TRBD1. Trimming cost V 5 bases and J 4 bases; bases outside gene matches: 6. The CDR3 loop spans 15 amino acids. CDR1 is MNHEY, CDR2 SVGAGI, per germline. This chain's CDR3 is CASSTGTGRYNEQFF. CDR3 bases: TGTGCCAGCAGTACAGGGACAGGGCGGTACAATGAGCAGTTCTTC.

The chain employs TRBV11-3 and TRBJ1-1, with TRBD1 identical over 7 bases. The CDR3 runs 16 residues. Per the germline V gene, CDR1 is SGHNT and CDR2 is YENEEA. V gave up 7 bases and J gave up 5 bases; unmatched junction bases: 16. The CDR3, as DNA: TGTGCCAGCAAAATTGTCGGAACAGGGGCTTTTACTGAAGCTTTCTTT. Translated: CASKIVGTGAFTEAFF.

The chain has TRBV25-1 and TRBJ1-2; 7 bases are a match to TRBD1. This CDR3 contains 16 residues. V lost 6 bases to trimming and J lost 0 bases; unmatched junction nucleotides: 10. The germline CDR1 and CDR2 sequences are MGHDK and SYGVNS. The CDR3 sequence is CASRANPGTANYGYTF. CDR3 nucleotides: TGTGCCAGCAGGGCCAACCCCGGGACAGCTAACTATGGCTACACCTTC.

On this clone: Other DNA sequences from this sample encode an identical CDR3 as well. The CDR3 reads CASSLQGQGRDTQYF. The CDR3 nucleotides are TGCGCCAGCAGCTTGCAGGGACAGGGGAGGGATACGCAGTATTTT. The rearrangement links TRBV5-1 to TRBJ2-3, with 10 bases lining up with TRBD1. The CDR3 has 15 amino acids. V was pared by 1 base and J by 6 bases, with 5 bases of the junction left unmatched. CDR1 and CDR2 from the germline V gene are SGHRS and YFSETQ.

This rearrangement joins TRBV19 to TRBJ2-5; the D gene is possibly TRBD2 (6 bases). This CDR3 is 13 amino acids long. Between the trimmed V and J ends, which lost 4 bases and 4 bases, there was a span of 10 bases. CDR1 LNHDA and CDR2 SQIVND come from the germline V gene (reference sequence). CDR3: CASSRGVGETQYF. CDR3 DNA: TGTGCCAGTAGTAGGGGGGTGGGAGAGACCCAGTACTTC.

The CDR3 DNA sequence: TGTGCCAGCAGTTACTCCGGGGGGGTGAACACCGGGGAGCTGTTTTTT. Protein sequence: CASSYSGGVNTGELFF. The gene calls are TRBV6-5 and TRBJ2-2; 8 nucleotides match TRBD2. The trim removed 0 bases at V and 1 base at J, leaving 1 base unmatched. The CDR3 runs 16 residues. Per the germline V gene, CDR1 is MNHEY and CDR2 is SVGAGI.

Only one count was recorded for this clone. The chain employs TRBV7-9 and TRBJ1-2; D unresolved. V was trimmed by 7 bases and J by 2 bases, leaving 14 bases between them. This CDR3 is built from 14 residues. CDR1 is SEHNR, CDR2 FQNEAQ, per germline (reference sequence). CDR3 amino acids: CASTVTTLNYGYTF. CDR3 in DNA: TGTGCCAGCACCGTGACAACCCTGAACTATGGCTACACCTTC.

The CDR3 DNA is TGTGCCAGTAGTAGGGCCCGGACAGGGGTGGAGGCTTTCTTT. Its protein is CASSRARTGVEAFF. The genes are TRBV19 and TRBJ1-1; 9 nucleotides agree with TRBD1. Germline V gene lookup returns CDR1 LNHDA and CDR2 SQIVND (reference sequence). The junction had 11 bases not matched to a gene; V was cut back by 4 bases and J by 11 bases. The CDR3 loop spans 14 amino acids. Looking up the rest from reference TRBV19 and TRBJ1-1 gives the full variable domain: DGGITQSPKYLFRKEGQNVTLSCEQNLNHDAMYWYRQDPGQGLRLIYYSQIVNDFQKGDIAEGYSVSREKKESFPLTVTSAQKNPTAFYLCASSRARTGVEAFFGQGTRLTVV.

The chain uses TRBV6-1 and TRBJ1-4; D perhaps matches TRBD1 (5 bases). V was clipped by 4 bases and J by 5 bases, with 17 bases between them. The CDR3 extends over 16 amino acids. Germline assignment: CDR1 MNHNS and CDR2 SASEGT. CDR3 in DNA: TGTGCCAGCAGTGCCAACCCCCCAGGGATCAATGAAAAACTGTTTTTT. It specifies CASSANPPGINEKLFF.

This chain joins TRBV5-1 and TRBJ1-4, with 7 bases identical to TRBD1. There are 13 residues in the CDR3. The V segment lost 4 bases and the J segment 8 bases; nucleotides outside the gene matches: 5. Germline CDR1 is SGHRS and CDR2 is YFSETQ. This chain's CDR3 is CASSRGTAEKLFF. In DNA, the CDR3 is TGCGCCAGCAGCCGAGGGACAGCCGAAAAACTGTTTTTT.

This clone was seen just once. The rearrangement uses TRBV20-1 and TRBJ2-7; TRBD2 might be the D (6 bases). The CDR3 is 12 residues long. V was shortened by 3 bases and J by 5 bases, with 11 bases between the two germline ends. The V gene's germline CDR1 is DFQATT and CDR2 SNEGSKA (reference sequence). The CDR3 DNA reads TGCAGTGCTAGTCGGGGGACCCACGAGCAGTACTTC. Translating it yields CSASRGTHEQYF.

The rearrangement joins TRBV7-9 to TRBJ2-5, with 9 bases lining up with TRBD1. CDR3 length equals 12 residues. CDR1 is SEHNR and CDR2 is FQNEAQ in the germline V gene (reference sequence). The ends lost 3 bases at V and 13 bases at J; junction bases unmatched: 6. This chain's CDR3 is CASSFPGTGSYF. The CDR3 bases are TGTGCCAGCAGCTTTCCCGGGACAGGGTCGTACTTC.

The genes are TRBV7-2 and TRBJ1-1, with D maybe TRBD1 (5 bases). CDR3 length: 15 amino acids. Germline assignment: CDR1 SGHTA and CDR2 FQGNSA. V lost 5 bases and J lost 1, with 14 bases in between. The CDR3, as DNA: TGTGCCAGCAGCCCCTTTTCGGGGGGGAACACTGAAGCTTTCTTT. This sequence encodes CASSPFSGGNTEAFF.